This passage covers 24 T cell receptor beta chains from one sample sequenced in a study of cytomegalovirus exposure and HLA in healthy donors. PCR employed 60 Vbeta and 13 Jbeta primers. Assay used: immunoSEQ multiplex PCR; TCRdb lists only in-frame clones, some missing. This sample carries roughly 100,000 clones, under 80% of them seen once, and the ten largest clones take roughly 6.9%. The sample was PBMCs. The receptors originated from a man in his forties or fifties in good health and CMV-seropositive.

The V and J genes are TRBV5-1 and TRBJ2-5; 8 bases fit TRBD2. This CDR3 has 16 residues. In germline, CDR1 is SGHRS, CDR2 YFSETQ. Losses at the gene ends were 2 bases for V and 2 bases for J; bases not matched to a gene: 8. This chain's CDR3 is CASSLRSGSDQETQYF. CDR3 DNA sequence: TGCGCCAGCAGCTTAAGAAGCGGGAGCGATCAAGAGACCCAGTACTTC.

The rearrangement joins TRBV10-1 to TRBJ2-2; the D is unclear. V was cut by 7 bases and J by 13 bases, with 10 bases left in between. CDR3 size: 10 residues. Germline V gene lookup returns CDR1 WNHNN and CDR2 SYGVQD (reference sequence). Here the CDR3 reads CASTSLWLFF. CDR3 DNA sequence: TGCGCCAGCACCTCCTTATGGCTGTTTTTT.

In nucleotides, the CDR3 is TGTGCCAGCAGCCAAGATGCGCCGCTTGGGGGGGTAGCTTTCTTT. This gives the protein CASSQDAPLGGVAFF. V usage is TRBV14 and J usage is TRBJ1-1; a weak D match, TRBD1 (5 bases). The V gene's germline CDR1 is SGHDN and CDR2 FVKESK. V was clipped by 0 bases and J by 10 bases, with 18 bases between them. CDR3 length: 15 residues. Looking up the rest from reference TRBV14 and TRBJ1-1 gives the full variable domain: EAGVTQFPSHSVIEKGQTVTLRCDPISGHDNLYWYRRVMGKEIKFLLHFVKESKQDESGMPNNRFLAERTGGTYSTLKVQPAELEDSGVYFCASSQDAPLGGVAFFGQGTRLTVV.

The rearrangement joins TRBV19 to TRBJ2-7, with 7 bases matching TRBD1. The CDR3 loop spans 14 amino acids. Germline V CDR1 and CDR2: LNHDA, SQIVND (reference sequence). V shed 5 bases and J 3 bases; nucleotides not matched to a gene: 7. CDR3 sequence: CASSATDRFYEQYF. DNA of the CDR3: TGTGCCAGTAGTGCGACGGACAGGTTCTACGAGCAGTACTTC.

V is TRBV7-3 and J is TRBJ2-7, with a tentative D call TRBD1 (5 bases). Deletions cut 3 bases from V and 3 bases from J, with 15 bases between. The CDR3 covers 15 residues. Germline CDR1 SGHTA, CDR2 FQGTGA. The CDR3, as DNA: TGTGCCAGCAGCTTCGGTCCGGCAGGGAACTACGAGCAGTACTTC. It is translated as CASSFGPAGNYEQYF.

This chain links TRBV5-1 with TRBJ2-3; 10 positions match TRBD1. The ends lost 5 bases at V and 0 bases at J; junction bases unmatched: 6. This CDR3 is 16 amino acids long. The germline V gene has CDR1 SGHRS and CDR2 YFSETQ. The CDR3 coding sequence is TGCGCCAGCAGACTTCGACAGGGGGCGAGCACAGATACGCAGTATTTT. Protein: CASRLRQGASTDTQYF. Filled out from reference TRBV5-1 and TRBJ2-3, the complete variable domain reads KAGVTQTPRYLIKTRGQQVTLSCSPISGHRSVSWYQQTPGQGLQFLFEYFSETQRNKGNFPGRFSGRQFSNSRSEMNVSTLELGDSALYLCASRLRQGASTDTQYFGPGTRLTVL.

This chain joins TRBV5-1 and TRBJ2-2; TRBD2 is a possible D gene (5 bases). Trimming removed 4 bases from V and 3 bases from J, with 13 bases in between. This CDR3 has 15 amino acids. Germline V gene sequence: CDR1 SGHRS, CDR2 YFSETQ. CDR3 in DNA: TGCGCCAGCAGCATTCGGCCCGGGGACACCGGGGAGCTGTTTTTT. It is translated as CASSIRPGDTGELFF.

The genes are TRBV7-2 and TRBJ2-1; 8 positions match TRBD2. This CDR3 comprises 16 residues. CDR1 and CDR2 (germline): SGHTA, FQGNSA. V dropped 2 bases and J dropped 0; count of bases not matched to a gene: 3. This CDR3 is CASSLSGSGSYNEQFF. DNA for the CDR3: TGTGCCAGCAGCTTAAGCGGGAGTGGCTCCTACAATGAGCAGTTCTTC.

The chain has TRBV7-2 and TRBJ2-7, with 11 bases that match TRBD1. The germline V gene encodes CDR1 SGHTA and CDR2 FQGNSA. CDR3 length: 16 amino acids. Germline trimming cut 6 bases from V and 5 bases from J; bases unmatched to any gene: 12. CDR3 protein: CASSPTPGQGGDEQYF. Here the CDR3 DNA reads TGTGCCAGCAGTCCTACTCCGGGACAGGGGGGCGACGAGCAGTACTTC.

The chain carries TRBV5-6 and TRBJ1-6; D remains unclear. In germline, CDR1 is SGHDT, CDR2 YYEEEE. CDR3 size: 14 residues. V shed 2 bases and J shed 8 bases, with 11 bases lying between them. CDR3 DNA: TGTGCCAGCAGCTTAAACAGTCCCGATTCACCCCTCCACTTT. This gives the protein CASSLNSPDSPLHF.

The chain is built from TRBV4-2 and TRBJ2-1, with 11 nucleotides matching TRBD2. In germline, CDR1 is LGHNA, CDR2 YNFKEQ. The CDR3 has 18 amino acids. J gave up 6 bases and V 0 bases, and 10 bases lay outside the gene matches. The CDR3 coding sequence is TGTGCCAGCAGCCAAGATAGCCCTCTAGCGGGGGGACCCAATGAGCAGTTCTTC. This codes for CASSQDSPLAGGPNEQFF.

The chain has TRBV7-9 and TRBJ2-1; 8 bases line up with TRBD2. Germline CDR1 reads SEHNR; CDR2 reads FQNEAQ (reference sequence). CDR3 length equals 12 residues. Losses at the gene ends were 5 bases for V and 13 bases for J; bases not matched to a gene: 7. CDR3 in DNA: TGTGCCAGCAGCCCAAGCGGGAGTCGTCAGTTCTTC. Translation gives CASSPSGSRQFF.

The rearrangement joins TRBV15 to TRBJ2-6; tentative D call: TRBD2 (5 bases). V dropped 3 bases and J dropped 0 bases, with 6 bases sitting between them. Looked up from germline, CDR1 is LNHNV and CDR2 is YYDKDF (reference sequence). The CDR3 contains 15 residues. The CDR3 region is CATSRGSSGANVLTF. DNA for the CDR3: TGTGCCACCAGCAGGGGGAGCTCTGGGGCCAACGTCCTGACTTTC. The full variable domain, in which reference TRBV15 and TRBJ2-6 provide the parts outside the CDR3, is DAMVIQNPRYQVTQFGKPVTLSCSQTLNHNVMYWYQQKSSQAPKLLFHYYDKDFNNEADTPDNFQSRRPNTSFCFLDIRSPGLGDTAMYLCATSRGSSGANVLTFGAGSRLTVL.

This clone was observed once. The rearrangement joins TRBV5-6 to TRBJ2-7; 8 bases are a match to TRBD1. Unmatched junction bases numbered 7, after V lost 4 bases and J lost 1 base. The CDR3 is 15 amino acids. Per the germline V gene, CDR1 is SGHDT and CDR2 is YYEEEE. The CDR3 sequence is CASSAGQGRSYEQYF. The CDR3 DNA reads TGTGCCAGCAGCGCCGGACAGGGAAGATCCTACGAGCAGTACTTC. Full variable domain (rest looked up from reference TRBV5-6 and TRBJ2-7): DAGVTQSPTHLIKTRGQQVTLRCSPKSGHDTVSWYQQALGQGPQFIFQYYEEEERQRGNFPDRFSGHQFPNYSSELNVNALLLGDSALYLCASSAGQGRSYEQYFGPGTRLTVT.

J is TRBJ2-5 and V is TRBV7-8, with 9 bases that match TRBD2. J was trimmed by 4 bases and V by 5 bases; bases with no gene match: 8. Germline V gives CDR1 SGHVS, CDR2 FQNEAQ. The CDR3 is 15 amino acids. The CDR3 here is CASSPDGGGGETQYF. The CDR3 region has the DNA TGTGCCAGCAGCCCCGACGGCGGGGGGGGAGAGACCCAGTACTTC. Drawing the rest from reference TRBV7-8 and TRBJ2-5, the complete variable domain is GAGVSQSPRYKVAKRGQDVALRCDPISGHVSLFWYQQALGQGPEFLTYFQNEAQLDKSGLPSDRFFAERPEGSVSTLKIQRTQQEDSAVYLCASSPDGGGGETQYFGPGTRLLVL.

The chain carries TRBV2 and TRBJ1-3, with D possibly being TRBD1 (5 bases). Trimming removed 7 bases from V and 2 bases from J, with 12 bases in between. Germline V lookup: CDR1 SNHLY, CDR2 FYNNEI. CDR3 length: 14 amino acids. The CDR3, as DNA: TGTGCCAGCACAGGGTTAGGCGCTGGAAACACCATATATTTT. It yields the protein CASTGLGAGNTIYF. Variable domain in full (rest from reference TRBV2 and TRBJ1-3): EPEVTQTPSHQVTQMGQEVILRCVPISNHLYFYWYRQILGQKVEFLVSFYNNEISEKSEIFDDQFSVERPDGSNFTLKIRSTKLEDSAMYFCASTGLGAGNTIYFGEGSWLTVV.

The J gene is TRBJ2-1, the V gene TRBV6-5; no definite D call. This CDR3 contains 12 residues. Trimming stripped 2 bases from V and 11 bases from J, with 10 bases between. Germline V gene sequence: CDR1 MNHEY, CDR2 SVGAGI. In nucleotides, the CDR3 is TGTGCCAGCAGTTACGGGCGAGATCAGCAGTTCTTC. This codes for CASSYGRDQQFF.

The V call is TRBV6-1, the J call TRBJ2-3; perhaps TRBD2 as D (6 bases). V lost 8 bases and J 6 bases, leaving 12 bases between the germline ends. The CDR3 extends over 12 amino acids. Germline CDR1 and CDR2: MNHNS and SASEGT. The CDR3 protein is CASSGGGDTQYF. DNA for the CDR3: TGTGCCAGCTCCGGGGGTGGGGATACGCAGTATTTT.

The sample holds one count of this clone. The rearrangement uses TRBV2 and TRBJ2-2; D is unresolved. CDR1 and CDR2 from the germline V gene are SNHLY and FYNNEI. This CDR3 contains 14 residues. Trimming removed 0 bases at V and 5 bases at J, with 7 bases between. The CDR3 DNA is TGTGCCAGCAGTGAAGCGCAGTTGACCGGGGAGCTGTTTTTT. Its protein is CASSEAQLTGELFF.

This clone was found many times. In nucleotides, the CDR3 is TGTGCCAGCAGCCAAGTCGGGGAGACCCAGTACTTC. Translation gives CASSQVGETQYF. The chain combines TRBV7-6 with TRBJ2-5; D is undetermined. Germline V gene sequence: CDR1 SGHVS, CDR2 FNYEAQ. The V gene lost 5 bases and the J gene lost 5 bases, with 9 bases spanning the gap. This CDR3 region has 12 residues.

CDR3 protein: CASSRDRDEAFF. The CDR3 DNA sequence: TGTGCCAGCAGCCGTGACAGGGATGAAGCTTTCTTT. This chain connects TRBV11-3 to TRBJ1-1; TRBD1 matches 7 bases. Trimming took 5 bases from V and 7 from J; bases not matched to a gene: 4. Germline CDR1 reads SGHNT; CDR2 reads YENEEA. The CDR3 is made up of 12 amino acids.

V and J are TRBV10-3 and TRBJ1-2; D unresolved. The CDR3 extends over 15 amino acids. V gave up 2 bases and J gave up 4 bases, with 14 bases separating them. Germline values: CDR1 ENHRY, CDR2 SYGVKD. CDR3: CAISEGGGFGYGYTF. In DNA form, the CDR3 reads TGTGCCATCAGTGAGGGTGGAGGGTTCGGCTATGGCTACACCTTC.

The J gene is TRBJ2-3, the V gene TRBV6-4; weak D call: TRBD2 (6 bases). The germline gives CDR1 MRHNA, CDR2 SNTAGT. The CDR3 spans 14 residues. The V end lost 8 bases, the J end lost 4 bases, and 16 bases lay between the germline ends. The CDR3 loop is CASDSRLDADTQYF. In nucleotides, the CDR3 is TGTGCCAGCGATAGCCGACTAGACGCAGATACGCAGTATTTT.

Only a few counts were recorded for this clone. In nucleotides, the CDR3 is TGTGCCAGCTCGAAGGTACCAGGGGTCTATGGCTACACCTTC. This sequence encodes CASSKVPGVYGYTF. The chain couples TRBV6-6 to TRBJ1-2; maybe TRBD1 (6 bases). The V end was cut by 8 bases, the J end by 4 bases, with 17 bases between. CDR3 length equals 14 residues. Germline V gene data show CDR1 as MNHNY and CDR2 as SVGAGI (reference sequence).